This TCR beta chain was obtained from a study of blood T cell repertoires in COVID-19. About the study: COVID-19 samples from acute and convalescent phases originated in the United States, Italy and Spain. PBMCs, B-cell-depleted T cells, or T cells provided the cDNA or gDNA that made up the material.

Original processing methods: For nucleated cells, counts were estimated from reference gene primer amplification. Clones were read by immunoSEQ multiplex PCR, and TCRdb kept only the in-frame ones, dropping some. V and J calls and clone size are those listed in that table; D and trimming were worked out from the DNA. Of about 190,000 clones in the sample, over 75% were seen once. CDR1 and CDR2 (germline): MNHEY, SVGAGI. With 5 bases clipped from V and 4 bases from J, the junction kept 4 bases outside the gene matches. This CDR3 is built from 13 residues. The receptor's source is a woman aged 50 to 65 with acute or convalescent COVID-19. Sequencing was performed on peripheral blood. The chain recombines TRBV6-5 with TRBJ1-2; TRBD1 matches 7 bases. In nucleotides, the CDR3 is TGTGCCAGCAGTCATCAGGGGGGCTATGGCTACACCTTC. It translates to CASSHQGGYGYTF.